This TCR beta chain emerged from a study of blood T cell repertoires in COVID-19. Study-wide background: Sites across the United States, Italy and Spain contributed samples from acute and convalescent COVID-19.

The study assigned cohorts using participant-reported clinical history. This clone was detected once. Source study methods: Estimates of nucleated cell counts were drawn from the amplification of reference gene primers. Repertoires were generated with immunoSEQ multiplex PCR, while TCRdb's copy carries only in-frame clones and drops some. V, J and clone size are those of that table, while D and trimming were read from the DNA. The data show about 200,000 clones, 86% seen once. The TCR originated in a middle-aged man with acute COVID-19. The specimen was PBMCs or T cells enriched from blood (not recorded which).

CDR3 sequence (DNA): TGTGCCAGCAGTTTCGCCAGGGGAGGGTCTGGAAACACCATATATTTT. This sequence encodes CASSFARGGSGNTIYF. The chain uses TRBV28 and TRBJ1-3, with D perhaps TRBD1 (6 bases). V lost 3 bases, J lost 1 base, and 13 bases lay in between. Germline assignment: CDR1 MDHEN and CDR2 SYDVKM. The CDR3 runs to 16 residues.